This T cell receptor beta chain originates from a study of T-cell memory formation after mild COVID-19. TCRdb passed the 5' RACE reads through MiXCR, listing each CDR3 protein once. Of approximately 580,000 distinct CDR3 sequences in the sample, roughly 22% were seen once. This clonotype has just a few counts. This CDR3 comprises 17 residues. With 6 bases removed from V and 8 bases from J, the gap between germline ends came to 26 bases. This chain joins TRBV23-1 and TRBJ1-5; D is possibly TRBD1 (5 bases). TRBV23-1 is an ORF, with its function uncertain. The source material was PBMCs or a T cell subset sorted from them (not recorded which). The sequence came from an adult woman who had mild COVID-19 (a few samples of this study predate the infection). Cell type and time point are not known. CDR3: CASSQTSGTVFPKPQHF. The CDR3 DNA is TGCGCCAGCAGCCAGACATCCGGGACGGTCTTTCCAAAGCCCCAGCATTTT.